The next 14 T cell receptor beta chains were all read from a single sample in a study of identical twins. TCRdb used MiXCR to reprocess the 5' RACE reads, holding one entry per CDR3 protein. The sample holds approximately 690,000 distinct CDR3 sequences, 5.5% to 6.5% seen once. Sequencing was carried out using naive T cells sorted from blood. The receptor source for this set is a man between 18 and 29 years old in good health.

This clonotype was found many times. V gene TRBV5-1 combines with J gene TRBJ2-2; D is ambiguous. V lost 4 bases and J lost 4, with 14 bases in between. The CDR3 runs to 15 residues. The germline gives CDR1 SGHRS, CDR2 YFSETQ. CDR3 amino acids: CASSQGGTVTGELFF. In DNA form, the CDR3 reads TGCGCCAGCAGCCAAGGCGGAACAGTCACCGGGGAGCTGTTTTTT.

This clonotype has a count of ten or more. The chain combines TRBV12-3 or TRBV12-4 with TRBJ2-1; 10 bases line up with TRBD2. V lost 6 bases and J lost 0; bases outside the gene matches: 17. The CDR3 is made up of 20 amino acids. Here the CDR3 reads CASRGESGSGRRSSYNEQFF. CDR3 in DNA: TGTGCCAGCAGGGGGGAGTCTGGTAGCGGGAGGAGAAGCTCCTACAATGAGCAGTTCTTC.

This clonotype has more than one count but fewer than ten. The chain recombines TRBV4-3 with TRBJ2-5, with a tentative D call TRBD1 (5 bases). Germline CDR1 LGHNA, CDR2 YSLEER. The CDR3 contains 15 residues. V shed 2 bases and J shed 3 bases, with 13 bases lying between them. The CDR3 region has the DNA TGCGCCAGCAGCCAACAGGGAATTGGGAAAGAGACCCAGTACTTC. Translated: CASSQQGIGKETQYF.

The chain carries TRBV6-1 and TRBJ2-1, with 7 bases identical to TRBD2. Germline loops: CDR1 MNHNS, CDR2 SASEGT. The J segment lost 6 bases and the V segment lost 6 bases, leaving 8 bases of the junction unmatched. The CDR3 has 14 residues. In DNA form, the CDR3 reads TGTGCCAGCAGAACGGGACTACGTGGCAATGAGCAGTTCTTC. Its protein product is CASRTGLRGNEQFF.

Details on this clonotype: One junction end does not reproduce the germline sequence, and a read error may be involved. V is TRBV7-2 and J is TRBJ2-7; 7 bases align to TRBD1. This CDR3 is 15 amino acids long. CDR1 is SGHTA and CDR2 is FQGNSA in the germline V gene. The CDR3 is CASSPIQGTYYEQHF. The CDR3 DNA follows: TGTGCCAGCAGCCCGATACAGGGGACCTACTACGAGCAGCACTTC.

This clonotype was recorded many times. This chain links TRBV12-3 or TRBV12-4 with TRBJ2-6, with no clear D. Trimming removed 8 bases from V and 0 bases from J, with 8 bases in between. CDR3 length: 14 amino acids. The CDR3 loop is CASDQISGANVLTF. DNA for the CDR3: TGTGCCAGCGATCAGATCTCTGGGGCCAACGTCCTGACTTTC.

This clonotype came up many times. V gene TRBV5-1 combines with J gene TRBJ2-7, with 7 bases that match TRBD1. The CDR3 consists of 13 residues. V lost 4 bases and J lost 5; bases outside the gene matches: 6. Germline-derived CDR1 and CDR2 are SGHRS and YFSETQ. The CDR3: CASSPLTGNEQYF. The DNA of the CDR3 is TGCGCCAGCAGCCCACTGACAGGGAACGAGCAGTACTTC.

This clonotype was seen only a few times. The genes are TRBV24-1 and TRBJ1-4; 8 nucleotides align to TRBD1. Trimming removed 5 bases from V and 4 bases from J; junction bases left unmatched: 2. Germline CDR1 KGHDR, CDR2 SFDVKD. CDR3 length: 14 residues. CDR3 nucleotide sequence: TGTGCCACCAGTGCGGGACAGGTTAATGAAAAACTGTTTTTT. The encoded protein is CATSAGQVNEKLFF.

This clonotype came up a few times. The CDR3 region is CASSLANRADTQYF. CDR3 coding DNA: TGTGCCAGCAGCTTAGCCAACAGGGCTGATACGCAGTATTTT. The V gene is TRBV7-2, the J gene TRBJ2-3, with D perhaps TRBD1 (6 bases). From germline, CDR1 is SGHTA and CDR2 FQGNSA. This CDR3 is 14 amino acids long. Trimming took off 0 bases at V and 6 bases at J, with 10 bases between the two ends. Using reference TRBV7-2 and TRBJ2-3 for the parts outside the CDR3, the full variable domain is GAGVSQSPSNKVTEKGKDVELRCDPISGHTALYWYRQSLGQGLEFLIYFQGNSAPDKSGLPSDRFSAERTGGSVSTLTIQRTQQEDSAVYLCASSLANRADTQYFGPGTRLTVL.

This clonotype occurred many times. The chain joins TRBV10-3 to TRBJ2-2, with a possible D match to TRBD1 (5 bases). CDR3 size: 13 residues. Trimming left V 7 bases short and J 4 bases short, with 10 bases between. Germline loops: CDR1 ENHRY, CDR2 SYGVKD. This CDR3 is CAITEQVTGELFF. In nucleotides, the CDR3 is TGTGCCATCACCGAACAGGTCACCGGGGAGCTGTTTTTT.

The V gene is TRBV5-1, the J gene TRBJ2-2; TRBD2 agrees at 7 bases. J lost 6 bases, V lost 7 bases, and 12 bases had no gene match. Germline lookup yields CDR1 SGHRS and CDR2 YFSETQ. The CDR3 covers 15 residues. The CDR3 sequence is CASRTRDYPPGELFF. In nucleotides, the CDR3 is TGCGCCAGCCGGACCCGGGACTATCCCCCCGGGGAGCTGTTTTTT.

This clonotype was seen at least ten times. The chain carries TRBV6-5 and TRBJ1-5; 7 bases map to TRBD1. Unmatched junction bases numbered 10, after V lost 4 bases and J lost 7 bases. This CDR3 has 15 amino acids. The germline V gene encodes CDR1 MNHEY and CDR2 SVGAGI. The CDR3 DNA reads as TGTGCCAGCAGTTCACAGGGGAACCCAACCCAGCCCCAGCATTTT. Its protein is CASSSQGNPTQPQHF.

This clonotype was seen repeatedly, ten times or more. V usage is TRBV24-1 and J usage is TRBJ2-1; D gene uncertain. The ends were cut back, 6 bases at V and 6 bases at J, with 5 bases in the middle. Germline V lookup: CDR1 KGHDR, CDR2 SFDVKD. This CDR3 has 11 amino acids. This CDR3 is CATSLGNEQFF. The CDR3 DNA reads as TGTGCCACCAGTTTGGGCAATGAGCAGTTCTTC.

In this sample, this clonotype turned up many times. This CDR3 reads CASSNRQDPRSGELFF. CDR3 nucleotides: TGCGCCAGCAGCAACCGACAGGACCCTAGGTCCGGGGAGCTGTTTTTT. The V call is TRBV5-1, the J call TRBJ2-2, with D tentatively TRBD1 (6 bases). This CDR3 region has 16 residues. The V and J ends lost 4 bases and 6 bases respectively, with 19 bases between them. Germline CDR1 and CDR2: SGHRS and YFSETQ. Together with reference TRBV5-1 and TRBJ2-2, the CDR3 gives the full variable domain: KAGVTQTPRYLIKTRGQQVTLSCSPISGHRSVSWYQQTPGQGLQFLFEYFSETQRNKGNFPGRFSGRQFSNSRSEMNVSTLELGDSALYLCASSNRQDPRSGELFFGEGSRLTVL.